This is a list of T cell receptor beta chains from one sample in a study of shared clonotypes between healthy human individuals. The assay was immunoSEQ multiplex PCR, and TCRdb's table has in-frame clones only and misses some. The table records around 1,900,000 clones, about 94% of them present only once. Material for sequencing was naive CD8+ T cells from PBMCs. The receptor set was obtained from a young man in good health. Some clones in this sample may be carry-over from other donors' samples. Each CDR3 is given with its conserved first and last residue. Fields, in order: V gene, J gene, clone size, CDR3 protein. Size is omitted from some rows. Given values are once, few, many or a class for expanded clones.

>TRBV27|TRBJ2-2|-
CASSPIQLLTGELFF
>TRBV29-1|TRBJ2-2|once
CSVVSVANTGELFF
>TRBV19|TRBJ2-1|-
CASSIGSGVGQFF
>TRBV11-2|TRBJ2-3|few
CASSLDPFAQYF
>TRBV15|TRBJ2-5|-
CATSRPGARETQYF
>TRBV11-2|TRBJ2-7|-
CASSLGLAGGHEQYF
>TRBV7-2|TRBJ2-7|-
CASSLGAPAEQYF
>TRBV30|TRBJ2-7|-
CAWRPPDVAHEQYF
>TRBV4-1|TRBJ2-2|-
CASSQEPRAGELFF
>TRBV27|TRBJ1-3|-
CASSLGQYSGNTIYF
>TRBV7-6|TRBJ2-3|-
CASSLAPYATDDTQYF
>TRBV9|TRBJ2-7|-
CASSAGQGTEQYF
>TRBV28|TRBJ1-2|-
CASSLDHQGHYGYTF
>TRBV7-6|TRBJ1-1|-
CASSLKRGDPLNTEAFF
>TRBV28|TRBJ2-7|once
CASSLTQGTYEQYF
>TRBV4-2|TRBJ2-6|-
CASSQEGVGSGANVLTF
>TRBV10-2|TRBJ2-7|-
CASSESATSGRGVYEQYF
>TRBV6-5|TRBJ1-1|-
CASSQGENTEAFF
>TRBV11-2|TRBJ2-7|-
CASSVGTSVYEQYF
>TRBV15|TRBJ1-2|-
CATSQREGDGYTF
>TRBV7-6|TRBJ2-7|-
CASSGGDRFYEQYF
>TRBV27|TRBJ1-2|-
CASSWQGGNYGYTF
>TRBV5-1|TRBJ1-2|-
CASSTGTGATSDYGYTF
>TRBV4-3|TRBJ2-3|-
CASSQGLAGGRSDTQYF
>TRBV5-1|TRBJ2-1|-
CASRPETGSHEQFF
>TRBV11-2|TRBJ2-3|-
CASSLGPAGTRVVTQYF
>TRBV6-6|TRBJ2-1|-
CASSPDRERFF
>TRBV7-9|TRBJ2-6|-
CASSDKGGPGANVLTF
>TRBV11-2|TRBJ2-1|-
CASSAQGSGHEQFF
>TRBV12-5|TRBJ1-1|-
CASGLGGTGGEGAFF
>TRBV19|TRBJ1-5|few
CASTQGQISNQPQHF
>TRBV7-9|TRBJ1-3|-
CASTQPPPDSASGNTIYF
>TRBV2|TRBJ2-6|-
CASKGQGNGANVLTF
>TRBV28|TRBJ2-7|-
CASNGWSGTGMVEQYF
>TRBV2|TRBJ1-2|-
CARTGGDGYTF
>TRBV6-6|TRBJ1-2|-
CASLDLDRRGYTF
>TRBV9|TRBJ2-1|-
CASSAGTSGLYNEQFF
>TRBV28|TRBJ2-5|-
CASGGAEAETQYF
>TRBV4-1|TRBJ2-2|few
CASSPTPRTGELFF
>TRBV28|TRBJ1-5|-
CASSSRLGGNQPQHF
>TRBV6-6|TRBJ1-1|-
CASSQAEAFF
>TRBV4-1|TRBJ1-2|-
CASSQDPRHVTVTNYGYTF
>TRBV5-1|TRBJ2-7|-
CASSLGGQLFSYEQYF
>TRBV27|TRBJ2-5|once
CASSLSDEKTQYF